The text below deals with one T cell receptor (beta chain). Its antigen has not been determined. No base-level quality is on record; no much larger clone is a single base apart. Based on the germline V gene, the CDR1 and CDR2 sequences are KGHSH and LQKENI. From cysteine to phenylalanine, the CDR3 is 14 amino acids long. Just the 42-base CDR3 DNA is kept, in frame starting at base 1. The junction shows trimming of 3 bases on V and 5 bases on J, plus 13 bases between the germline ends. The collaborating institutions used their own protocols to collect whole blood in K2EDTA tubes. Collaborator samples were shipped for TCRbeta analysis as frozen whole blood, isolated PBMCs, or DNA extracted from either sample type. This record comes from a study of blood T cell repertoires in COVID-19 (dated by TCRdb to between 2020 and 2021). Looking at the study overall: The collaborator samples originated in the United States, Italy and Spain and spanned the acute and convalescent phases of COVID-19. The sample metadata nearly always contained a de-identified subject ID, COVID-19 status, age in years and sex. A freely available public database, intended as a resource for researchers studying the immune response to SARS-CoV-2, is where the repertoires were released. Subjects who had been exposed to COVID-19, were actively infected with it, or had recovered from it provided the deeply sampled blood TCRbeta repertoires that made up the dataset. The prospective study material was composed of cDNA or gDNA derived from T cells, B-cell-depleted T cells, or PBMCs. The samples were drawn from two sources: the first 160 participants of the ongoing ImmuneRACE study, and approximately 1,300 subjects contributed by 6 global collaborators. HLA class I and class II types, where available, came from metadata supplied by the sample provider rather than from assay-based typing. Results the study describes overall, beyond this receptor: The quantity of clinical and demographic metadata differed by source and by participant and was supplied without curation.

The immunoSEQ Assay, a bias-controlled multiplex PCR, was used to amplify TCRbeta CDR3 regions from genomic DNA. The study's own analysis went as follows. Within the assay, amplification of reference gene primers was used to estimate how many nucleated cells each sample contained. Sequence reads were collapsed and filtered to measure the absolute abundance of every unique TCRbeta CDR3 rearrangement. For each sample, productive Simpson clonality was calculated by taking the square root of Simpson's diversity index across productive rearrangements. Imported from immuneACCESS, the table was reduced by TCRdb to in-frame sequences with V and J called. These copies leave out some clones; in studies compared against another copy, an unresolved V gene accounts for under half, and the cause of the remainder is not known. The DNA gave D and trimming, while V, J and clone size come from that table. Here the sample has approximately 200,000 clones; 70% to 90% occur a single time. About 3.9% of the sample comes from the top ten.

The TCR comes from a woman aged 25 to 39 with acute or convalescent COVID-19. The material sequenced was peripheral blood. The chain joins TRBV18 to TRBJ2-5, and the D gene may be TRBD1, 6 bases matching. The CDR3 region has the sequence CASSPKQGRETQYF. The nucleotide sequence reads as follows: TGTGCCAGCTCACCTAAACAGGGCCGGGAGACCCAGTACTTC. With all but the CDR3 taken from the reference TRBV18 and TRBJ2-5 genes, the full variable domain is: NAGVMQNPRHLVRRRGQEARLRCSPMKGHSHVYWYRQLPEEGLKFMVYLQKENIIDESGMPKERFSAEFPKEGPSILRIQQVVRGDSAAYFCASSPKQGRETQYFGPGTRLLVL.